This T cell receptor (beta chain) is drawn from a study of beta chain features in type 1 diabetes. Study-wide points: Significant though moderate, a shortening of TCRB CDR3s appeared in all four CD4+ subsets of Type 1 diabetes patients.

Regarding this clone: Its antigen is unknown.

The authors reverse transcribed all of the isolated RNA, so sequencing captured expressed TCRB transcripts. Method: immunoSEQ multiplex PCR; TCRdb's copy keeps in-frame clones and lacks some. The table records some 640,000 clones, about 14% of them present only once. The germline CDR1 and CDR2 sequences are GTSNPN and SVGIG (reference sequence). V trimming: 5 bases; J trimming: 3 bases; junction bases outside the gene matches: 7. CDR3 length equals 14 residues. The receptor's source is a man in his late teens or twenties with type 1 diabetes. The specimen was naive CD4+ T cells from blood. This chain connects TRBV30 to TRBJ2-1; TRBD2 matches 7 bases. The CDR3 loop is CAWLTSNGYNEQFF. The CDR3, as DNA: TGTGCCTGGCTGACTAGCAATGGCTACAATGAGCAGTTCTTC.